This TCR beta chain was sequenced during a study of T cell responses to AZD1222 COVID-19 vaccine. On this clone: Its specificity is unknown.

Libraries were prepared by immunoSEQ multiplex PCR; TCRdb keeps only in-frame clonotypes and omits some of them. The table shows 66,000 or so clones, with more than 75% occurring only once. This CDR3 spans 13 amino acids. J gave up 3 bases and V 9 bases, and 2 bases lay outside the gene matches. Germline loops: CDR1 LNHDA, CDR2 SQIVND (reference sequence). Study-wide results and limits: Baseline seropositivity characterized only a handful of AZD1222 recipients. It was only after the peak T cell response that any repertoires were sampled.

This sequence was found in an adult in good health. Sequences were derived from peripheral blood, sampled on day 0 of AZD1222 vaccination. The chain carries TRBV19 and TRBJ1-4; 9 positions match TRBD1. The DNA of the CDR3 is TGTGCCAGCGGGGACAGGGCTAATGAAAAACTGTTTTTT. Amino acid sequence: CASGDRANEKLFF.